Given below is one TCR beta chain in context. Trimming cost V 4 bases and J 6 bases; bases outside gene matches: 3. This CDR3 has 14 amino acids. The germline V gene has CDR1 SGHRS and CDR2 YFSETQ. Sequencing used immunoSEQ multiplex PCR; TCRdb keeps in-frame clones, though not all of them. The sample lists roughly 250,000 clones; roughly 86% were seen once. The data were obtained in a study of blood T cell repertoires in COVID-19. This TCR was sampled from a woman aged 50 to 65 who had recovered from COVID-19. Sequenced material: PBMCs or T cells enriched from blood (not recorded which). The chain couples TRBV5-1 to TRBJ1-5; TRBD1 matches 11 bases. CDR3 DNA sequence: TGCGCCAGCAGCGTCGGGACAGGGGGTCAGCCCCAGCATTTT. Translation gives CASSVGTGGQPQHF.